These T cell receptor beta chains were read from a single sample in a study of control samples from healthy donors and cancer patients. Clones were read by immunoSEQ multiplex PCR, and TCRdb kept only the in-frame ones, dropping some. The repertoire consists of over 150,000 clones, with around 95% occurring once and the leading ten covering approximately 6%. The sample taken for sequencing was blood. These receptors were collected from a middle-aged man in good health. Both conserved end residues are part of each CDR3. D genes are given only for firm matches. Clone size is not always given. Where it is, it says once, few, many or a class for expanded clones.

clone size	D gene	J gene	V gene	CDR3 DNA	CDR3 protein
NA	TRBD1	TRBJ1-2	TRBV7-9	TGTGCCAGCAGCTTTCGACAGGGTGCCTATGGATATGGCTACACCTTC	CASSFRQGAYGYGYTF
NA	NA	TRBJ1-1	TRBV7-9	TGTGCCAGCAGCTTGGGTGGGACTGGGGAAGCTTTCTTT	CASSLGGTGEAFF
NA	NA	TRBJ1-5	TRBV19	TGTGCCAGTAGACGGCGCGACGGCAACAATCAGCCCCAGCATTTT	CASRRRDGNNQPQHF
NA	NA	TRBJ1-6	TRBV19	TGTGCCAGTAGTATGTACGGAACCAATTCACCCCTCCACTTT	CASSMYGTNSPLHF
NA	TRBD2	TRBJ2-3	TRBV6-5	TGTGCCAGCAGTCAGACTAGCGGGAAAGATACGCAGTATTTT	CASSQTSGKDTQYF
NA	TRBD1	TRBJ2-5	TRBV6-2/TRBV6-3	TGTGCCAGCAGTCCGACAGGGGGCGAAGAGACCCAGTACTTC	CASSPTGGEETQYF
NA	NA	TRBJ1-5	TRBV28	TGTGCCAGCAGCGTACAGGGACCAGGCAATCAGCCCCAGCATTTT	CASSVQGPGNQPQHF
NA	NA	TRBJ2-5	TRBV7-9	TGTGCCAGCAGCTTAGTTGGGGTAGAAGAGACCCAGTACTTC	CASSLVGVEETQYF
NA	TRBD2	TRBJ2-5	TRBV11-2	TGTGCCAGCAGGCCCGAAGGGACTAGCGGGCGCCATACCCAAGAGACCCAGTACTTC	CASRPEGTSGRHTQETQYF
NA	NA	TRBJ1-1	TRBV9	TGTGCCAGCAAATCGGGTCTGAACACTGAAGCTTTCTTT	CASKSGLNTEAFF
NA	NA	TRBJ1-2	TRBV28	TGTGCCAGCAGTTATTCAGGAACTAACTATGGCTACACCTTC	CASSYSGTNYGYTF
NA	NA	TRBJ1-1	TRBV30	TGTGCCTGGAGTGTTGGTGGACCCGAGACTGAAGCTTTCTTT	CAWSVGGPETEAFF
once	NA	TRBJ1-1	TRBV12-5	TGTGCTAGTGGCCCTATGGGGAACACTGAAGCTTTCTTT	CASGPMGNTEAFF
NA	NA	TRBJ1-2	TRBV7-6	TGTGCCAGCAGCCCGAGAGATGACTATGGCTACACCTTC	CASSPRDDYGYTF
NA	NA	TRBJ1-1	TRBV6-5	TGTGCCAGCAGCAAAGGACCCGTTGAAGCTTTCTTT	CASSKGPVEAFF
NA	TRBD2	TRBJ2-3	TRBV2	TGTGCCAGCAGTTTCCCGGGACTAGCGACGAATACAGATACGCAGTATTTT	CASSFPGLATNTDTQYF
NA	NA	TRBJ2-7	TRBV29-1	TGCAGCGTTGAAGATCCGGTTGCCCCCTACGAGCAGTACTTC	CSVEDPVAPYEQYF
NA	NA	TRBJ2-3	TRBV5-1	TGCGCCAGCAGCTTGGCGGCCGTAATAGATACGCAGTATTTT	CASSLAAVIDTQYF
NA	NA	TRBJ1-2	TRBV15	TGTGCCACCCACCCTGGGGGGTCGGGCTATGGCTACACCTTC	CATHPGGSGYGYTF
NA	NA	TRBJ2-1	TRBV7-6	TGTGCCAGCAGCCCAGTCCCAGCGGGCTCCTACAATGAGCAGTTCTTC	CASSPVPAGSYNEQFF
NA	NA	TRBJ1-2	TRBV27	TGTGCCAGCAGTTCCGCCACACAGGGAAACTATGGCTACACCTTC	CASSSATQGNYGYTF
NA	NA	TRBJ2-5	TRBV9	TGTGCCAGCAGCCCCCCGACGGGGGAAGAGACCCAGTACTTC	CASSPPTGEETQYF
NA	TRBD1	TRBJ1-1	TRBV30	TGTGCCTGGAGTGCTTTTCCCCCAGGGGGCGGCACTGAAGCTTTCTTT	CAWSAFPPGGGTEAFF
NA	NA	TRBJ1-1	TRBV6-5	TGTGCCAGCAGTCCCACCATCACAGGGGAAGCTTTCTTT	CASSPTITGEAFF
NA	NA	TRBJ2-2	TRBV18	TGTGCCAGCTCACCCCTCCTCGGAGCGACCGGGGAGCTGTTTTTT	CASSPLLGATGELFF
NA	NA	TRBJ2-1	TRBV2	TGTGCCAGCAGTGAGTGGGGGGTGGCAAATGAGCAGTTCTTC	CASSEWGVANEQFF
NA	TRBD2	TRBJ2-3	TRBV4-3	TGCGCCAGCAGCCAAGGGGGAGGGGATACGCAGTATTTT	CASSQGGGDTQYF
NA	TRBD1	TRBJ1-2	TRBV9	TGTGCCAGCAGTCCGGGACAGGCCATCGCTAACTATGGCTACACCTTC	CASSPGQAIANYGYTF
NA	TRBD1	TRBJ1-2	TRBV24-1	TGTGCCACCAGTGAGCGGGGACAGAACTATGGCTACACCTTC	CATSERGQNYGYTF
NA	TRBD2	TRBJ2-3	TRBV9	TGTGCCAGCAGCGTAGAAGCGGGGGGGAGCGGTACGCAGTATTTT	CASSVEAGGSGTQYF
NA	NA	TRBJ2-5	TRBV5-8	TGTGCCAGCGACAGATGGGGCAGGAAAGAGACCCAGTACTTC	CASDRWGRKETQYF
few	NA	TRBJ1-1	TRBV5-1	TGCGCCAGCAGCTTCGGGGGGGGCGCCACTGAAGCTTTCTTT	CASSFGGGATEAFF
NA	TRBD2	TRBJ2-5	TRBV11-2	TGTGCCAGCAGCTTTGAGCGGGGTCAAGAGACCCAGTACTTC	CASSFERGQETQYF
NA	NA	TRBJ1-2	TRBV10-3	TGTGCCATCCAATCGGGAGGGCATGGCTACACCTTC	CAIQSGGHGYTF
NA	NA	TRBJ2-1	TRBV6-5	TGTGCCAGCAGCTGGGTTCAGGGCAATGAGCAGTTCTTC	CASSWVQGNEQFF
NA	TRBD1	TRBJ1-6	TRBV19	TGTGCCAGCGACCAGGGGGCTGGTTCACCCCTCCACTTT	CASDQGAGSPLHF
NA	TRBD1	TRBJ2-5	TRBV7-9	TGTGCCAGCAGCGTCTGGGGACAGGGGGGGGAGACCCAGTACTTC	CASSVWGQGGETQYF
NA	TRBD2	TRBJ2-7	TRBV19	TGTGCCAGTAGACTAGCGGGGACGAACGAGCAGTACTTC	CASRLAGTNEQYF
NA	TRBD1	TRBJ2-5	TRBV7-7	TGTGCCAGCAGCGCCGCTCGGACAGGCGGGGAGACCCAGTACTTC	CASSAARTGGETQYF
NA	TRBD1	TRBJ1-2	TRBV7-2	TGTGCCAGCAGGGACAGGGATAACTATGGCTACACCTTC	CASRDRDNYGYTF
NA	NA	TRBJ2-3	TRBV7-2	TGTGCCAGCAGCCCGAGACCGGGACTCGTAAACAAGGATACGCAGTATTTT	CASSPRPGLVNKDTQYF
NA	NA	TRBJ1-1	TRBV27	TGTGCCAGCAGTTTAAAGGGGGCTGAAGCTTTCTTT	CASSLKGAEAFF
NA	TRBD1	TRBJ1-5	TRBV24-1	TGTGCCACCAGTGATTTAAGGGGGCCCAGGCAGCCCCAGCATTTT	CATSDLRGPRQPQHF
NA	NA	TRBJ2-6	TRBV27	TGTGCCAGCAGTTCAGACTCTGGGGCCAACGTCCTGACTTTC	CASSSDSGANVLTF
NA	TRBD1	TRBJ2-3	TRBV19	TGTGCCAGTAGTCTCGACAGGGGGCAGGATACGCAGTATTTT	CASSLDRGQDTQYF
NA	NA	TRBJ2-7	TRBV24-1	TGTGCCACCAGTGATTTTTCAGGGGCTACCCAGTACTTC	CATSDFSGATQYF
NA	NA	TRBJ1-2	TRBV7-2	TGTGCCAGCAGCTTAAGGACAGCCACTAACTATGGCTACACCTTC	CASSLRTATNYGYTF
once	TRBD2	TRBJ2-3	TRBV19	TGTGCCAGTAGTATACTAGCGGGGGCTGTAGATACGCAGTATTTT	CASSILAGAVDTQYF
NA	NA	TRBJ2-2	TRBV29-1	TGCAGCGTTAGCAGTCCCACCGGGGAGCTGTTTTTT	CSVSSPTGELFF
NA	NA	TRBJ2-7	TRBV7-9	TGTGCCAGCAGCTACACAGACGAGCAGTACTTC	CASSYTDEQYF